This TCR beta chain is drawn from a study of T-cell reconstitution after alpha-beta-depleted transplantation in children. Construction of the TCRbeta library involved unique molecular identifiers. TCRdb passed the PCR reads through MiXCR, listing each CDR3 protein once. The repertoire holds 500,000 or so distinct CDR3 sequences, 32% seen once, with approximately 2.3% in the top ten. Trimming stripped 1 base from V and 1 base from J, with 8 bases between. The CDR3 consists of 15 residues. The germline gives CDR1 SGHAT, CDR2 FQNNGV. Here the sequenced sample was PBMCs from the stem cell graft donor, taken from the stem cell graft. The chain links TRBV11-2 to TRBJ2-4, with D maybe TRBD1 (6 bases). The origin of this receptor is a human donor who donated a stem cell graft to a child with aplastic anemia. DNA of the CDR3: TGTGCCAGCAGCTTAGGTCAGGGGGCCAAAAACATTCAGTACTTC. Translating gives CASSLGQGAKNIQYF. Full variable domain (rest looked up from reference TRBV11-2 and TRBJ2-4): EAGVAQSPRYKIIEKRQSVAFWCNPISGHATLYWYQQILGQGPKLLIQFQNNGVVDDSQLPKDRFSAERLKGVDSTLKIQPAKLEDSAVYLCASSLGQGAKNIQYFGAGTRLSVL.